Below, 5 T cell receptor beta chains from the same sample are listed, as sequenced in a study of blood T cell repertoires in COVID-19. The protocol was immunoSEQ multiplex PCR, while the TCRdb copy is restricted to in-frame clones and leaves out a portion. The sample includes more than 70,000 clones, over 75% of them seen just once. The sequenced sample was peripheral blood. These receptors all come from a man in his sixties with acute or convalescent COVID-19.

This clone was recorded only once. In DNA form, the CDR3 reads TGTGCCAGCAGCTGGGACAGGGGGCGTGGCGGGGAGCTGTTTTTT. Its protein is CASSWDRGRGGELFF. The chain joins TRBV7-6 to TRBJ2-2; TRBD1 agrees at 12 bases. Germline-derived CDR1 and CDR2 are SGHVS and FNYEAQ. V was pared by 4 bases and J by 7 bases, with 4 bases of the junction left unmatched. The CDR3 length is 15 residues.

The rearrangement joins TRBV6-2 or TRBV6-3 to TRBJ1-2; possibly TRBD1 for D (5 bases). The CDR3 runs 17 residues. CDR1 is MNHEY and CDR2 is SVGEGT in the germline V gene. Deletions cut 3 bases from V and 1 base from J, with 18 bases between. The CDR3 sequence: CASSYSGTGPLNYGYTF. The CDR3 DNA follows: TGTGCCAGCAGTTATTCAGGAACAGGCCCACTTAACTATGGCTACACCTTC.

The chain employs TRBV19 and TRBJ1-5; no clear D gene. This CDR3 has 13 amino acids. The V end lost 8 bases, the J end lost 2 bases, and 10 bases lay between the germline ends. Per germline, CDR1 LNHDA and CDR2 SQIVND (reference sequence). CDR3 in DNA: TGTGCCAGTGTTGCAGTTGGCAATCAGCCCCAGCATTTT. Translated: CASVAVGNQPQHF.

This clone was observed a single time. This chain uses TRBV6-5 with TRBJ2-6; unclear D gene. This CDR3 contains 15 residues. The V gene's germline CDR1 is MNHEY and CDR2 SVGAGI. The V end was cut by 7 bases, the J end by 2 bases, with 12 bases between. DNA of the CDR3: TGTGCCAGCATTGGGTTACTACCTGGGGCCAACGTCCTGACTTTC. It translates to CASIGLLPGANVLTF.

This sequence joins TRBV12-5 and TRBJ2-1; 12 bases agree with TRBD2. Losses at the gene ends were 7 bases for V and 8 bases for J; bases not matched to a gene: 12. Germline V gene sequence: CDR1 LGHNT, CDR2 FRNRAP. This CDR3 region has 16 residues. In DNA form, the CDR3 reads TGTGCTAGTGTCTTGAGGACTAGCGGGACGGCAGATGAGCAGTTCTTC. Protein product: CASVLRTSGTADEQFF.